These T cell receptor beta chains were read from a single sample in a study of T-cell reconstitution after alpha-beta-depleted transplantation in children. TCRdb analysed the PCR reads with MiXCR anew, one entry per CDR3 protein. The data hold 480,000 or so distinct CDR3 sequences, with 10% to 13% observed a single time. The material sequenced was PBMCs, taken before TCRalphabeta/CD19-depleted stem cell transplant. These receptor sequences come from a child aged 2-15 years with inherited bone marrow failure, due to receive a stem cell transplant. CDR3s include the opening cysteine and the closing phenylalanine or tryptophan. The D gene is left open where the match is weak. The size entry is marked missing in some rows and otherwise reads once, few, many or a size class.

clone size	J gene	V gene	D gene	CDR3 DNA	CDR3 protein
-	TRBJ2-1	TRBV18	TRBD2	TGTGCCAGCTCACCAATTATAGCGGGAGATGATGAGCAGTTCTTC	CASSPIIAGDDEQFF
few	TRBJ1-1	TRBV28	TRBD1	TGTGCCAGCAGTCGGGACAGGGGATACACTGAAGCTTTCTTT	CASSRDRGYTEAFF
many	TRBJ1-6	TRBV10-3	-	TGTGCCATCAGTGAGACCCCGGGCAGGGGAAATTCACCCCTCCACTTT	CAISETPGRGNSPLHF
many	TRBJ2-7	TRBV12-3/TRBV12-4	-	TGTGCCAGCAGTAGGGACTCCCGAAGCGACGAGCAGTACTTC	CASSRDSRSDEQYF
-	TRBJ2-5	TRBV20-1	TRBD1	TGCAGTGCTAGAATCACCGGGACAGGGTCAGAGACCCAGTACTTC	CSARITGTGSETQYF
few	TRBJ1-2	TRBV20-1	-	TGCAGTGCTGTGATAGGTGTCTATGGCTACACCTTC	CSAVIGVYGYTF
-	TRBJ2-3	TRBV12-3/TRBV12-4	TRBD1	TGTGCCAGCTGTGGGGACACTACCGGGACAGGGGGCCTCGGAGATACGCAGTATTTT	CASCGDTTGTGGLGDTQYF
many	TRBJ1-6	TRBV7-9	-	TGTGCCAGCAGCCCGGGCCTCATTAACTCCTATAATTCACCCCTCCACTTT	CASSPGLINSYNSPLHF
-	TRBJ2-2	TRBV5-1	-	TGCGCCAGCAGCCCGGCTTGGGGGCGCGGGGAGCTGTTTTTT	CASSPAWGRGELFF
-	TRBJ2-7	TRBV7-2	-	TGTGCCGGACCAGGGGCTCAACGCACGGGGGAGCAGTACTTC	CAGPGAQRTGEQYF
many	TRBJ2-1	TRBV6-5	TRBD2	TGTGCCAGCAGGGGAGAAATAGCGGGAGGGATCTACAATGAGCAGTTCTTC	CASRGEIAGGIYNEQFF
many	TRBJ1-1	TRBV20-1	-	TGCAGTGCTGACAGGCAGCAAATGAACACTGAAGCTTTCTTT	CSADRQQMNTEAFF
-	TRBJ2-3	TRBV7-2	TRBD2	TGTGCCAGCAGCCGTATAGCGGGAGGTTCCACAGATACGCAGTATTTT	CASSRIAGGSTDTQYF
many	TRBJ2-7	TRBV7-2	-	TGTGCCAGCAGCTTATTCGGCTACGAGCAGTACTTC	CASSLFGYEQYF
many	TRBJ2-7	TRBV20-1	TRBD2	TGCAGTGCTAGAGTACTAGCGATTTCCTACGAGCAGTACTTC	CSARVLAISYEQYF
many	TRBJ1-5	TRBV7-9	-	TGTGCCATTTCAAGGGAGTCTGATCAGCCCCAGCATTTT	CAISRESDQPQHF
few	TRBJ2-7	TRBV20-1	TRBD1	TGCAGTGCGCTTACAGGGGTCGTTTCCTACGAGCAGTACTTC	CSALTGVVSYEQYF
many	TRBJ2-7	TRBV12-3/TRBV12-4	-	TGTGCCAGCAGTTTCCGACCAAGTTTCGAGCAGTACTTC	CASSFRPSFEQYF
many	TRBJ2-4	TRBV12-3/TRBV12-4	-	TGTGCCAGCACCTTCGGGAGAGGGACCAAAAACATTCAGTACTTC	CASTFGRGTKNIQYF
few	TRBJ2-3	TRBV28	TRBD2	TGTGCCAGCAGTCCAGGACTAGCGAGAACGACTGATACGCAGTATTTT	CASSPGLARTTDTQYF
many	TRBJ2-3	TRBV24-1	TRBD1	TGTGCCACCAGTGACCCGGGACAGGCCACGCAGTATTTT	CATSDPGQATQYF
many	TRBJ2-6	TRBV20-1	-	TGCAGTGCTGCAGGGTCCGGCTCTGGGGCCAACGTCCTGACTTTC	CSAAGSGSGANVLTF
-	TRBJ2-1	TRBV9	-	TGTGCCAGCAGCGTGGCCGGGACTGGATACAATGAGCAGTTCTTC	CASSVAGTGYNEQFF
few	TRBJ2-5	TRBV3-1	-	TGTGCCAGCAGCCAAGTTTTTCTGGGGAACCAAGAGACCCAGTACTTC	CASSQVFLGNQETQYF
-	TRBJ2-7	TRBV3-1	-	TGTGCCAGCAGCCCCGGAGACTCACAGTACTTC	CASSPGDSQYF
many	TRBJ2-5	TRBV4-3	-	TGCGCCAGCAGCCAAGAAGGGACCCTCCAAGAGACCCAGTACTTC	CASSQEGTLQETQYF
-	TRBJ1-1	TRBV19	-	TGTGCCAGTAGTATGAGAGGGAACACTGAAGCTTTCTTT	CASSMRGNTEAFF
many	TRBJ2-7	TRBV9	TRBD2	TGTGCCAGCAGCGCCGGACTAGCGGGTAGCTACGAGCAGTACTTC	CASSAGLAGSYEQYF
few	TRBJ2-1	TRBV2	TRBD2	TGTGCCAGCAGTGAAGGACTAGCGGAGGGAGGCCCTGGGAATGAGCAGTTCTTC	CASSEGLAEGGPGNEQFF
many	TRBJ1-1	TRBV6-1	-	TGTGCCAGCGGCAAAGTTGCGGTGAACACTGAAGCTTTCTTT	CASGKVAVNTEAFF
many	TRBJ2-5	TRBV5-1	TRBD2	TGCGCCAGCAGCACGACCCTGACTAGCACTGAGACCCAGTACTTC	CASSTTLTSTETQYF
-	TRBJ2-3	TRBV7-2	-	TGTGCCAGCAGCTTAGGTGGGGCTACCACAGATACGCAGTATTTT	CASSLGGATTDTQYF
many	TRBJ2-5	TRBV7-2	-	TGTGCCAGCAGCATTACGGGCGAGACCCAGTACTTC	CASSITGETQYF